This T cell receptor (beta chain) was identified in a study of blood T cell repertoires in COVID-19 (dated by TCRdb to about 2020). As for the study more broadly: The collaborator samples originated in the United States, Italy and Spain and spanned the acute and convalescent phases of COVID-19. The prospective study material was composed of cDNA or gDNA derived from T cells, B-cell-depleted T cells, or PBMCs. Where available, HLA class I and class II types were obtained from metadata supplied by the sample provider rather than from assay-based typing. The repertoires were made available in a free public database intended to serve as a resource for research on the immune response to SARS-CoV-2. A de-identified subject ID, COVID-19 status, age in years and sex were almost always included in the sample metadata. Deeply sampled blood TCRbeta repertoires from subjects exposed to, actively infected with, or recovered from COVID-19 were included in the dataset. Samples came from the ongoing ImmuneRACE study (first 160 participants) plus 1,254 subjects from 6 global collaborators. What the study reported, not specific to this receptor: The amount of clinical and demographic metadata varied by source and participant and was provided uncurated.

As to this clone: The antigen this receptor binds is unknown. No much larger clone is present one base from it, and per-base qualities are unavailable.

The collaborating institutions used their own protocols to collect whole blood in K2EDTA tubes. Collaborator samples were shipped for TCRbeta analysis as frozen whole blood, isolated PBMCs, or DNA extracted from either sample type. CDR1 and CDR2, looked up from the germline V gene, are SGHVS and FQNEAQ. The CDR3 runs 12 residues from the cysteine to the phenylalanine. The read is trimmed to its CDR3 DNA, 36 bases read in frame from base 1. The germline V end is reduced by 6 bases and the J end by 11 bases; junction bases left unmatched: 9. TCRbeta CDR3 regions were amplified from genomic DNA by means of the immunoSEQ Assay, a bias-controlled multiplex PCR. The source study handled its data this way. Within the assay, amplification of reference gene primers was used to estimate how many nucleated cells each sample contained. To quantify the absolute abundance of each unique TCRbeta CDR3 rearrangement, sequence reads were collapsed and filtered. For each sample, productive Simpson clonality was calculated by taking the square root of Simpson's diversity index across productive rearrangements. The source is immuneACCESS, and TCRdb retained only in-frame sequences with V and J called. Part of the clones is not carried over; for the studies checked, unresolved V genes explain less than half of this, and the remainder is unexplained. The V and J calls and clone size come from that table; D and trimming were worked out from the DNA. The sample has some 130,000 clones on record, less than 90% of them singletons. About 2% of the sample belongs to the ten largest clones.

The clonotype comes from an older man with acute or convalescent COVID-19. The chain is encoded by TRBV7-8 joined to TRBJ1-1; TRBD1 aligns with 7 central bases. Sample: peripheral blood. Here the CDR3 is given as CASSLSRGRAFF. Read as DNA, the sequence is TGTGCCAGCAGTTTAAGCAGGGGGAGGGCTTTCTTT.